One and the same sample provided the 20 T cell receptor beta chains below, sequenced in a study of T cells after yellow fever vaccination. MiXCR, run by TCRdb on the 5' RACE reads, gives a single entry per CDR3 protein. The table shows around 300,000 distinct CDR3 sequences, with approximately 4% occurring only once. Sequencing used PBMCs, obtained 5 days after the yellow fever booster vaccination. All receptors derive from a man aged 18 to 30 who received the YFV17D yellow fever vaccine.

This clonotype occurred a few times. V and J are TRBV4-3 and TRBJ1-1; D not certain. The CDR3 sequence is 11 residues long. Trimming removed 1 base from V and 11 bases from J, with 8 bases in between. CDR1 LGHNA and CDR2 YSLEER come from the germline V gene. CDR3 region: CASSQGSAAFF. CDR3 DNA sequence: TGCGCCAGCAGCCAAGGATCAGCGGCTTTCTTT.

This clonotype was observed at least ten times. The V and J genes are TRBV7-3 and TRBJ2-1; perhaps TRBD2 as D (6 bases). Trimming took off 5 bases at V and 5 bases at J, with 16 bases between the two ends. Germline assignment: CDR1 SGHTA and CDR2 FQGTGA. This CDR3 has 15 amino acids. CDR3 sequence reads: CASSPLGGSNNEQFF. CDR3 in DNA: TGTGCCAGCAGCCCCCTCGGAGGGTCTAACAATGAGCAGTTCTTC.

A few counts support this clonotype. The chain is built from TRBV4-3 and TRBJ2-3, with D maybe TRBD2 (6 bases). V lost 0 bases, J lost 4 bases, and 11 bases lay in between. The CDR3 contains 15 residues. CDR1 and CDR2 (germline): LGHNA, YSLEER. In DNA form, the CDR3 reads TGCGCCAGCAGCCAAGAAGGGCGGGGAGCAGATACGCAGTATTTT. Residues: CASSQEGRGADTQYF.

The chain employs TRBV6-5 and TRBJ1-4; D gene uncertain. Germline V gene sequence: CDR1 MNHEY, CDR2 SVGAGI. The CDR3 runs 17 residues. V lost 0 bases to trimming and J lost 3 bases, with 14 bases between them. CDR3 DNA sequence: TGTGCCAGCAGTTACTCGACAAGGGCTGTTTCTAATGAAAAACTGTTTTTT. This gives the protein CASSYSTRAVSNEKLFF.

V gene TRBV21-1 combines with J gene TRBJ1-1; TRBD1, the table's D call, lacks a check against the DNA. TRBV21-1 is a pseudogene locus. The CDR3 is 15 amino acids. CDR3 DNA sequence: TGTGCCAGCAGCAAAGCGCCGACAGAGAACACTGAAGCTTTCTTT. Translating gives CASSKAPTENTEAFF.

In its sample, this clonotype was seen many times. The chain employs TRBV7-8 and TRBJ2-5; 8 bases agree with TRBD1. The CDR3 covers 13 residues. The V gene end was trimmed by 3 bases and the J gene end by 6 bases; junction bases not matched to a gene: 3. Germline V gene data show CDR1 as SGHVS and CDR2 as FQNEAQ. The CDR3 is CASSFGQGKTQYF. DNA of the CDR3: TGTGCCAGCAGCTTTGGACAGGGAAAGACCCAGTACTTC.

The sample holds many counts of this clonotype. The gene calls are TRBV20-1 and TRBJ2-7; TRBD2 matches at 10 bases. The V gene end was trimmed by 3 bases and the J gene end by 4 bases; junction bases not matched to a gene: 6. The V gene's germline CDR1 is DFQATT and CDR2 SNEGSKA (reference sequence). CDR3 length: 14 amino acids. The CDR3 is CSARGPSGGYEQYF. In DNA form, the CDR3 reads TGCAGTGCTAGGGGACCTAGCGGGGGTTACGAGCAGTACTTC.

A few counts support this clonotype. V and J are TRBV5-1 and TRBJ2-1; perhaps D is TRBD1 or TRBD2 (6 bases each). Trimming stripped 9 bases from V and 4 bases from J, with 20 bases between. The CDR3 spans 15 residues. Germline V gene sequence: CDR1 SGHRS, CDR2 YFSETQ. CDR3: CATHPDIGGYNEQFF. The CDR3 DNA reads TGCGCCACTCACCCGGACATAGGGGGGTACAATGAGCAGTTCTTC.

This clonotype was counted a few times. In nucleotides, the CDR3 is TGTGCCAGCAGTGTTGACAGGGTGGACCAGCATTTT. This translates into CASSVDRVDQHF. This chain links TRBV2 with TRBJ1-5, with TRBD1 identical over 7 bases. Germline assignment: CDR1 SNHLY and CDR2 FYNNEI. The trim removed 4 bases at V and 12 bases at J, leaving 6 bases unmatched. This CDR3 is 12 amino acids long.

This clonotype was observed at least ten times. The chain is built from TRBV27 and TRBJ2-2; 7 bases match TRBD1. Germline CDR1 and CDR2: MNHEY and SMNVEV (reference sequence). The CDR3 covers 15 residues. V lost 2 bases, J lost 1 base, and 1 base stayed unmatched. Here the CDR3 DNA reads TGTGCCAGCAGTTTAAGGGGGCGGAACACCGGGGAGCTGTTTTTT. It translates to CASSLRGRNTGELFF.

Many counts were recorded for this clonotype. The chain has TRBV4-3 and TRBJ2-1, with TRBD2 identical over 10 bases. CDR1 and CDR2 from the germline V gene are LGHNA and YSLEER. Germline trimming cut 0 bases from V and 7 bases from J; bases unmatched to any gene: 6. This CDR3 comprises 16 residues. The CDR3 DNA reads TGCGCCAGCAGCCAAGAAGGGCTAGCGGGGGATAATGAGCAGTTCTTC. Encoded protein: CASSQEGLAGDNEQFF.

This clonotype was seen many times. The gene calls are TRBV7-9 and TRBJ2-1; D gene ambiguous. The CDR3 runs to 15 residues. The ends were cut back, 10 bases at V and 0 bases at J, with 16 bases in the middle. Germline-derived CDR1 and CDR2 are SEHNR and FQNEAQ (reference sequence). DNA for the CDR3: TGTGCCACCGATCCCTACACGAGCTCCTACAATGAGCAGTTCTTC. Protein product: CATDPYTSSYNEQFF.

This rearrangement joins TRBV29-1 to TRBJ2-2; no definite D call. The CDR3 contains 13 residues. V gave up 5 bases and J gave up 7 bases, with 14 bases separating them. Per germline, CDR1 SQVTM and CDR2 ANQGSEA. The CDR3 DNA follows: TGCAGCGTTTCGACCGGATTGTACGGGGAGCTGTTTTTT. Amino acids: CSVSTGLYGELFF.

V gene TRBV29-1 combines with J gene TRBJ2-1, with 11 bases identical to TRBD2. CDR1 SQVTM and CDR2 ANQGSEA come from the germline V gene. CDR3 size: 16 residues. V dropped 6 bases and J dropped 2; count of bases not matched to a gene: 9. CDR3 amino acids: CSVRLAGKVTYNEQFF. CDR3 coding DNA: TGCAGCGTCCGACTAGCGGGGAAGGTCACCTACAATGAGCAGTTCTTC.

The rearrangement uses TRBV4-3 and TRBJ1-2, with D tentatively TRBD1 (6 bases). The CDR3 spans 15 residues. CDR1 is LGHNA and CDR2 is YSLEER in the germline V gene. V dropped 1 base and J dropped 3 bases, with 12 bases sitting between them. DNA for the CDR3: TGCGCCAGCAGCCAAGGTCACAAGGGGGACTATGGCTACACCTTC. Its protein is CASSQGHKGDYGYTF.

The chain employs TRBV5-4 and TRBJ2-7; D might be TRBD1 or TRBD2, each matching 6 bases. The length of the CDR3 is 16 residues. The V gene lost 4 bases and the J gene lost 3 bases, with 20 bases spanning the gap. Germline CDR1 reads SGHNT; CDR2 reads YYREEE (reference sequence). The CDR3 coding sequence is TGTGCCAGCAGCCCGTGGGGGGACATGGGACGCTACGAGCAGTACTTC. Encoded protein: CASSPWGDMGRYEQYF.

This clonotype occurred a few times. V gene TRBV20-1 combines with J gene TRBJ2-1; TRBD1 matches 8 bases. J lost 10 bases, V lost 3 bases, and 17 bases had no gene match. The CDR3 contains 16 residues. Germline CDR1 DFQATT, CDR2 SNEGSKA (reference sequence). CDR3 in amino acids: CSASLSATGAPGEQFF. The DNA of the CDR3 is TGCAGTGCTAGTCTGTCGGCGACAGGGGCCCCGGGGGAGCAGTTCTTC.

In its sample, this clonotype was seen a few times. This chain uses TRBV20-1 with TRBJ2-3; TRBD1 might be the D (6 bases). Germline lookup yields CDR1 DFQATT and CDR2 SNEGSKA (reference sequence). The CDR3 is 14 residues long. Trimming left V 2 bases short and J 1 base short, with 10 bases between. The DNA of the CDR3 is TGCAGTGCTAGATTGGGGGCAGGCACAGATACGCAGTATTTT. Translation gives CSARLGAGTDTQYF.

This clonotype was detected many times. The rearrangement uses TRBV12-3 or TRBV12-4 and TRBJ2-1; TRBD2 is a possible D gene (7 bases). Trimming shortened V by 2 bases and J by 4 bases, and 24 bases separated the two germline ends. The CDR3 length is 19 residues. Here the CDR3 DNA reads TGTGCCAGCAGTTTAAGGGTCGCGGGGGCCTATGAGGCGTACAATGAGCAGTTCTTC. Translation: CASSLRVAGAYEAYNEQFF.

This rearrangement joins TRBV6-1 to TRBJ1-3; the D gene is possibly TRBD1 (6 bases). Deletions cut 4 bases from V and 2 bases from J, with 21 bases between. The CDR3 is made up of 18 amino acids. Germline values: CDR1 MNHNS, CDR2 SASEGT. DNA for the CDR3: TGTGCCAGCAGTGTCCGGGGGGGGCCTCTAAGAGCTGGAAACACCATATATTTT. Translating it yields CASSVRGGPLRAGNTIYF.